This T cell receptor beta chain was observed in a study of shared clonotypes between healthy human individuals (dated by TCRdb to the early 2020s). Concerning the study at large: The cohort comprised a couple of women and three men aged 18 to 49 years. To estimate repertoire size and how much clonotypes are shared between individuals, the study performed deep sequencing of blood TCR repertoires from a few healthy adults. For each donor, CD4 naive and CD4 memory were each given three plates, CD8 naive was given two plates, and CD8 memory was given one plate. Per donor, leukapheresis produced somewhere between about 0.9 and 10 billion PBMCs. Libraries were prepared and TCR repertoires were sequenced by different laboratories using diverse techniques, in order to increase sequencing depth and limit assay-specific biases.

Using the deep immunoSEQ assay, multiplex PCR amplified TCR CDR3 regions from genomic DNA. Genomic DNA extracted from each cell subset was distributed evenly over all wells of several immunoSEQ 96-well plates, and each plate served as one replicate. For sorted subsets, each replicate PCR was loaded with 200 to 250 ng genomic DNA, equivalent to roughly 30,000 T cell genomes. Purified libraries were quantified with a Qubit 3.0 fluorometer, sized on a Bioanalyzer 2100, and re-quantified with the KAPA Library Quantification kit. Every immunoSEQ 96-well plate was sequenced on a dedicated single-read 150-cycle Illumina NextSeq 550 flow cell. Under the source paper's analysis protocol: Because the immunoSEQ output held only junctional sequences and lacked quality scores, the filtering could not match the filtering applied to full-length reads. To assign V/J genes and CDR3, sequences were annotated using PyIR, a Python wrapper for IgBLAST v1.9, with IMGT germline references. Reads were removed for weak V/J assignments (E-value above 1e-6), missing CDR3, stop codons, out-of-frame junctions, or ambiguous translated residues. A V3J clonotype was defined by an identical inferred V gene, J gene, and CDR3 amino acid sequence. Percentage overlap between repertoires was computed as shared unique clonotypes divided by the size of the smaller repertoire. RTK rarefaction, the Chao1 estimator, and Recon v2.1 estimates of unobserved clonotypes were used to assess repertoire richness. OLGA was used to compute generation probabilities for all TCRbeta clonotypes that the gDNA method yielded from a handful of donors. TCRdb re-hosts the immuneACCESS table, in-frame sequences only. Its copies lack some clones; in the studies checked, an unresolved V gene accounts for under half of them, and the cause for the rest is not known. V, J and clone size were drawn from that table, and D and trimming were deduced from the DNA. The sample records around 2.1 million clones, 85% to 95% of which are singletons. The ten largest clones take up more than 1.5% of the sample.

Relative to germline, V is 3 bases shorter and J is 2 bases shorter, with 8 bases between their ends. CDR3 length: 13 amino acids, cysteine to phenylalanine. Only CDR3 DNA is held: 39 bases, read in frame from base 1. CDR1 is given as MGHDK and CDR2 as SYGVNS, both from the germline V gene. CD8 naive samples consisted of CD45RO-negative cells that were positively selected for CCR7, yielding a CD45RA+CCR7+ population without TemRA cells. The donors were healthy, HIV-negative adults with no recently reported acute infections or vaccinations. Only Caucasian adults living in Nashville, Tennessee, USA were represented among the donors. After blood collection by leukapheresis, PBMCs were isolated using Ficoll-Histopaque density gradient centrifugation and then cryopreserved in the vapor phase of liquid nitrogen. Analytical flow cytometry was used to check the purity and quantity of every magnetically sorted T cell population. From each sorted fraction, genomic DNA was isolated and quantified by UV absorbance on a Nanodrop 2000c.

As for this clone: It lacks a known antigen. No quality values exist for individual bases; no much larger clone is one base distant.

Summary of the overall study and its limitations: Estimated clonotype richness was generally larger for naive than for memory subsets. The small number of donors limited the genetic and exposure-history diversity represented. Compared with non-shared clonotypes, clonotypes shared by all four sorted-subset donors had higher generation probabilities. Sampling was restricted to blood, and TCR repertoires in tissue are likely to differ from TCR repertoires in blood. Rarefaction of sorted-subset datasets indicated incomplete sequencing despite the large sequencing depth. Across a few donors, about 5% of naive CD4, over 3% of naive CD8, about 2.3% of memory CD4, and roughly 0.41% of memory CD8 clonotypes were shared. Based on pairwise subsampling, the degree of clonotype sharing among donors was expected to be affected by sequencing depth.

Sequenced material: naive CD8+ T cells from PBMCs. Reading the label with the study, this specimen's cell subset or site is: CD45RA+CCR7+. The chain couples TRBV25-1 to TRBJ2-7; the D region may be TRBD1 or TRBD2, each matching 5 bases equally. This TCR was sampled from a man aged 18 to 29 in good health. Some clones in this sample may be carry-over from other donors' samples. The CDR3 protein: CASSDGTPYEQYF. The nucleotides are TGTGCCAGCAGTGACGGGACCCCCTACGAGCAGTACTTC.